This entry features one TCR beta chain sequence. The antigen remains unidentified. This record belongs to a study of identical twins. Study-level results: Fewer insertions marked abundant cord blood beta clonotypes; young adult naive trended weakly, memory not at all.

This CDR3 has 15 amino acids. Germline values: CDR1 MNHEY, CDR2 SVGAGI. J gave up 11 bases and V 3 bases, and 12 bases lay outside the gene matches. Template switching introduced a universal primer site, and the cDNA bore unique molecular identifiers. In TCRdb, the 5' RACE reads were re-called with MiXCR into one record per CDR3 protein. The profile shows roughly 1.6 million distinct CDR3 sequences, about 32% of them singletons. All of the donors were Caucasians in good health. The chain employs TRBV6-5 and TRBJ2-2; 7 positions agree with TRBD1. This clonotype was sampled from a newborn girl in good health. The sequenced sample was cord blood. As DNA, the CDR3 is TGTGCCAGCAGTTATCACAGGGGAAGAGGGGGAGAGCTGTTTTTT. Translation: CASSYHRGRGGELFF.